This T cell receptor (beta chain) was recorded in a study of PD-L1 blockade in urothelial cancer (TCRdb year 2017). Regarding the study in general: Therapy was started in 2014 for all patients, and atezolizumab 1,200 mg was administered intravenously every 3 weeks. Around 30 patients had pretreatment blood TCR-seq, about 25 had at least one posttreatment blood collection, and about 25 had tumor TCR-seq. About 10 patients achieved durable clinical benefit and some 21 did not. An exploratory multi-omic analysis was conducted of the somatic, immune and clinical correlates of response to PD-L1 blockade with atezolizumab in urothelial cancer. In the same patients, whole exome sequencing and RNA sequencing of pretreatment tumors were performed in addition to TCR sequencing. Patients had an ECOG performance status of 0 or 1 and had received between 0 and 3 prior chemotherapy regimens. Blood samples were analyzed at 3 weeks after treatment start (second dose) and at 6 weeks after treatment start. Twenty-five of 29 patients were males with bladder-origin urothelial cancer, and about 65% of the 29 reported a prior smoking history. A median of 141,255 T cells and some 84,000 unique TCRs was obtained from blood samples, and a median clonality of roughly 0.08 was observed. Pretreatment tumor samples, along with matched peripheral blood serially collected before and after atezolizumab treatment, were subjected to TCR sequencing. Durable clinical benefit meant progression-free survival longer than 6 months, and TCR features were also tested against progression-free and overall survival. What the study reported, not specific to this receptor: Improved progression-free and overall survival was associated with having pretreatment peripheral blood TCR clonality below the median. Among patients with durable benefit, tumor-associated TCR clones showed greater expansion in peripheral blood 3 weeks after treatment started (n of about 21, p = 0.022). Because the sample size was small (n ≈ 30) and many exploratory analyses were performed, the results are intended to be hypothesis-generating.

To estimate absolute template abundance from read counts, synthetic TCR analog templates were spiked into each PCR. The immunoSEQ assay used bias-controlled V and J gene primers to amplify TCRbeta CDR3 regions from genomic DNA. Sequencing of rearranged TCRbeta segments was performed at approximately 20X coverage. For the original study's pipeline: Clustering was used to correct sequencing errors, and CDR3s were annotated against IMGT so that V, D and J genes could be assigned. Only productive TCRbeta rearrangements were used in downstream analyses, excluding out-of-frame or stop-codon sequences. To compute clonality, Shannon entropy was normalized by the log of the number of unique productive sequences and then subtracted from one. Clones differing between time points or between blood and tumor were identified using Fisher's exact test with Benjamini-Hochberg correction, with an adjusted p below 0.01 applied as the threshold. This immuneACCESS table, as held by TCRdb, lists in-frame sequences with V and J called but not all clones. Of the missing ones, under half trace to an unresolved V gene in checked studies; the others have no known cause. Clone size and V and J calls were adopted from that table, with D and trimming inferred from the DNA. For this sample the table gives about 87,000 clones, of which 84% were detected only once. Jointly, the top ten make up roughly 2% of the sample.

With regard to this clone: What antigen it recognizes has not been identified. Base qualities are not at hand, and no much larger clone is one base apart.

The meaning of the sample's time point label: pretreatment peripheral blood. The cohort comprised fewer than 35 patients with locally advanced or metastatic urothelial carcinoma treated at Memorial Sloan Kettering on a trial protocol. Peripheral blood mononuclear cells were collected pretreatment and during treatment, with between 1 and 8 total time points obtained per patient. The Qiagen DNeasy Blood extraction kit was used to purify genomic DNA from total PBMCs and from tumor samples. PBMCs were collected pretreatment and during treatment, and were isolated and stored as previously described. Trimming accounts for 4 bases at V and 3 bases at J, while the number of junction bases matched to no gene is 7. Taken from cysteine to phenylalanine, the CDR3 has 15 residues. Here the CDR3 DNA is all that survives: 45 bases in frame from base 1. The germline V gene gives CDR1 as SGHRS and CDR2 as YFSETQ.

This specimen consisted of PBMCs, obtained around atezolizumab (anti-PD-L1) treatment. The chain is made from TRBV5-1 and TRBJ2-3; 8 of the junction bases match TRBD2. The source of this sequence is a man in his sixties with urothelial cancer. The DNA sequence is as follows: TGCGCCAGCAGCCTCGCTCCGGGAGGGACAGATACGCAGTATTTT. Its translation is CASSLAPGGTDTQYF.